Each of the 18 T cell receptor beta chains below was sequenced from the same sample in a study of breast tumors, draining lymph nodes, adjacent tissues. Breast cancer patients provided tissue from their axillary draining lymph nodes. TCRdb redid the calling of the multiplex PCR reads with MiXCR, one entry per CDR3 protein. The repertoire holds more than 100,000 distinct CDR3 sequences, with 20% to 25% as singletons. Sequencing was done on a sample of axillary lymph node tissue. These TCRs come from a female donor with breast cancer. Some clones in this sample may be carry-over from other donors' samples.

This clonotype was counted many times. V is TRBV7-9 and J is TRBJ2-7; D gene ambiguous. Per germline, CDR1 SEHNR and CDR2 FQNEAQ (reference sequence). The length of the CDR3 is 14 residues. V lost 1 base and J lost 3, with 10 bases in between. The CDR3 protein is CASSLGQAFYEQYF. CDR3 bases: TGTGCCAGCAGCTTAGGTCAGGCGTTCTACGAGCAGTACTTC. Together with reference TRBV7-9 and TRBJ2-7, the CDR3 gives the full variable domain: DTGVSQNPRHKITKRGQNVTFRCDPISEHNRLYWYRQTLGQGPEFLTYFQNEAQLEKSRLLSDRFSAERPKGSFSTLEIQRTEQGDSAMYLCASSLGQAFYEQYFGPGTRLTVT.

This clonotype was seen repeatedly, ten times or more. V gene TRBV20-1 combines with J gene TRBJ1-5, with unresolved D. CDR1 and CDR2 from the germline V gene are DFQATT and SNEGSKA (reference sequence). CDR3 size: 13 residues. V was pared by 1 base and J by 6 bases, with 10 bases between. The CDR3 sequence: CSARVTGGQPQHF. Here the CDR3 DNA reads TGCAGTGCTAGAGTTACGGGAGGTCAGCCCCAGCATTTT.

In this sample, this clonotype turned up many times. The chain uses TRBV27 and TRBJ2-1; 10 bases agree with TRBD2. J lost 0 bases, V lost 5 bases, and 4 bases had no gene match. The germline V gene encodes CDR1 MNHEY and CDR2 SMNVEV (reference sequence). This CDR3 is built from 16 residues. CDR3 sequence reads: CASSTPSGSSYNEQFF. CDR3 in DNA: TGTGCCAGCAGTACACCTAGCGGGAGCTCCTACAATGAGCAGTTCTTC.

The table lists this clonotype with many counts. The V gene is TRBV2, the J gene TRBJ2-7; the D gene is possibly TRBD2 (5 bases). Per the germline V gene, CDR1 is SNHLY and CDR2 is FYNNEI. The CDR3 extends over 13 amino acids. Trimming removed 6 bases from V and 5 bases from J, with 14 bases in between. CDR3 nucleotide sequence: TGTGCCAGCAGACGGAGCGTGCGGGACGAGCAGTACTTC. It translates to CASRRSVRDEQYF.

This clonotype was counted many times. V and J are TRBV10-1 and TRBJ2-2, with 7 bases lining up with TRBD1. V trimming: 1 base; J trimming: 4 bases; junction bases outside the gene matches: 3. The CDR3 is made up of 15 amino acids. Looked up from germline, CDR1 is WNHNN and CDR2 is SYGVQD (reference sequence). The CDR3 protein is CASSEYDRATGELFF. CDR3 in DNA: TGCGCCAGCAGTGAGTATGACAGGGCCACCGGGGAGCTGTTTTTT.

This clonotype was recorded at least ten times. The V gene is TRBV10-2, the J gene TRBJ2-2; TRBD1 agrees at 8 bases. Unmatched junction bases numbered 3, after V lost 7 bases and J lost 2 bases. The CDR3 contains 14 residues. CDR1 and CDR2 from the germline V gene are WSHSY and SAAADI. The CDR3, as DNA: TGCGCCAGCATCCCAGGGGGCAACACCGGGGAGCTGTTTTTT. Protein: CASIPGGNTGELFF.

This clonotype was detected many times. The rearrangement uses TRBV12-3 or TRBV12-4 and TRBJ2-5; D gene ambiguous. Trimming cost V 3 bases and J 5 bases, with 4 bases left between them. The CDR3 covers 11 residues. CDR3 region: CASSFGETQYF. CDR3 coding DNA: TGTGCCAGCAGTTTCGGTGAGACCCAGTACTTC.

Details on this clonotype: A read error may be the cause here, since a much bigger clone is one base away. This rearrangement joins TRBV6-1 to TRBJ2-5, with D possibly matching TRBD2 (5 bases). CDR1 MNHNS and CDR2 SASEGT come from the germline V gene. The CDR3 covers 15 residues. Deletions cut 8 bases from V and 4 bases from J, with 20 bases between. The CDR3 spells CASHPSRRKGETQYF. CDR3 bases: TGTGCCAGCCACCCTAGCAGGAGAAAAGGAGAGACCCAGTACTTC.

Comment on this clonotype: A much larger clone differs from this one at a single base, so this may be a read error. The chain links TRBV19 to TRBJ2-5; weak D call: TRBD2 (5 bases). This CDR3 has 15 amino acids. Trimming pared 3 bases from V and 1 base from J, leaving 12 bases between. Germline values: CDR1 LNHDA, CDR2 SQIVND (reference sequence). The CDR3 coding sequence is TGTGCCAGTAGTATTAGACCGGGAAGCCAAGAGACCCAGTACTTC. This sequence encodes CASSIRPGSQETQYF.

The chain recombines TRBV30 with TRBJ2-2; D is uncertain. The CDR3 has 14 residues. The germline CDR1 and CDR2 sequences are GTSNPN and SVGIG (reference sequence). Between the trimmed V and J ends, which lost 0 bases and 6 bases, there was a span of 11 bases. The CDR3 region is CAWSVALGSGELFF. CDR3 DNA: TGTGCCTGGAGTGTAGCCCTAGGGTCCGGGGAGCTGTTTTTT.

This clonotype was seen ten or more times. J is TRBJ1-3 and V is TRBV19, with a weak D call TRBD1 (5 bases). Trimming removed 3 bases at V and 2 bases at J, with 11 bases between. This CDR3 is built from 15 residues. CDR1 and CDR2 from the germline V gene are LNHDA and SQIVND (reference sequence). CDR3 protein: CASSIPQGAGNTIYF. CDR3 nucleotide sequence: TGTGCCAGTAGTATCCCCCAAGGGGCTGGAAACACCATATATTTT.

This clonotype has a count of ten or more. V gene TRBV29-1 combines with J gene TRBJ2-1; the D gene is possibly TRBD2 (6 bases). This CDR3 has 15 residues. The germline V gene encodes CDR1 SQVTM and CDR2 ANQGSEA. V lost 7 bases, J lost 5 bases, and 21 bases lay in between. CDR3 DNA sequence: TGCAGCGCCCACCTCGTGGGGGAGGCCGACAATGAGCAGTTCTTC. Translating it yields CSAHLVGEADNEQFF.

About this clonotype itself: No conserved phenylalanine or tryptophan is present at the end of the CDR3, so a read error is the likely explanation. The rearrangement joins TRBV18 to TRBJ2-2; tentative D call: TRBD2 (5 bases). Germline V gives CDR1 KGHSH, CDR2 LQKENI. Trimming took 5 bases from V and 5 from J, leaving 15 bases between them. The CDR3 is made up of 15 amino acids. The CDR3 here is CASSTERVGTGELFV. The DNA for the CDR3 is TGTGCCAGCTCAACCGAGAGGGTCGGGACCGGGGAGCTGTTTGTT.

This clonotype was counted a few times. The rearrangement joins TRBV3-1 to TRBJ2-2; no clear D. There are 18 residues in the CDR3. V was shortened by 1 base and J by 1 base, with 16 bases between the two germline ends. The germline CDR1 and CDR2 sequences are LGHDT and YNNKEL (reference sequence). The CDR3 spells CASSQGVSGQLNTGELFF. CDR3 bases: TGTGCCAGCAGCCAAGGGGTCTCGGGTCAGCTGAACACCGGGGAGCTGTTTTTT.

This clonotype occurred many times. The CDR3 sequence: CAIRKQGINEQYF. The DNA of the CDR3 is TGTGCCATCCGAAAACAGGGGATCAACGAGCAGTACTTC. This sequence joins TRBV11-2 and TRBJ2-7; TRBD1 aligns across 7 bases. V shed 10 bases, J shed 5 bases, and the junction held 11 bases outside the gene matches. The CDR3 has 13 amino acids. Germline V gene data show CDR1 as SGHAT and CDR2 as FQNNGV.

The chain has TRBV20-1 and TRBJ1-2; weak D call: TRBD1 (6 bases). The germline gives CDR1 DFQATT, CDR2 SNEGSKA (reference sequence). Trimming removed 2 bases at V and 4 bases at J, with 17 bases between. The CDR3 is made up of 15 amino acids. The CDR3 protein is CSARKSGAPGYGYTF. In DNA form, the CDR3 reads TGCAGTGCTAGAAAGTCGGGGGCTCCTGGCTATGGCTACACCTTC.

Of note for this clonotype: A read error may explain this, as a much larger clone is one base away. V is TRBV4-1 and J is TRBJ2-6; 12 bases line up with TRBD1. The germline V gene encodes CDR1 MGHRA and CDR2 YSYEKL. The CDR3 totals 19 residues. The J segment lost 2 bases and the V segment lost 4 bases, leaving 9 bases of the junction unmatched. The CDR3 DNA follows: TGCGCCAGCAGCCCATTCCCGGGACAGGGGGCTCCTGGGGCCAACGTCCTGACTTTC. Encoded protein: CASSPFPGQGAPGANVLTF.

This clonotype was detected many times. CDR3 amino acids: CASSDQISSYEQYF. CDR3 sequence (DNA): TGCGCCAGCAGTGATCAGATTTCCTCCTACGAGCAGTACTTC. This chain connects TRBV10-2 to TRBJ2-7, with D uncertain. CDR3 length: 14 amino acids. The germline V gene has CDR1 WSHSY and CDR2 SAAADI. V dropped 3 bases and J dropped 0 bases, with 9 bases sitting between them.